Sequencing of this TCR beta chain was carried out in a study of response to subunit inactivated influenza vaccine. MiXCR, applied by TCRdb to the RT-PCR reads, yields one record per CDR3 protein. Of approximately 170,000 distinct CDR3 sequences in the sample, about 15% were seen once. This clonotype has a handful of counts. From germline, CDR1 is SGHAT and CDR2 FQNNGV. The CDR3 spans 16 residues. Trimming cost V 4 bases and J 2 bases; bases outside gene matches: 7. This rearrangement joins TRBV11-2 to TRBJ2-1, with 8 bases matching TRBD2. The material was CD8+ T cells sorted from PBMCs, obtained about 5 days after vaccination. The sequence was collected from a man aged 45-65 years who received an inactivated influenza vaccine. This CDR3 is CASSSLVSGAYNEQFF. CDR3 nucleotides: TGTGCCAGCAGCTCGTTGGTTAGCGGGGCCTACAATGAGCAGTTCTTC.